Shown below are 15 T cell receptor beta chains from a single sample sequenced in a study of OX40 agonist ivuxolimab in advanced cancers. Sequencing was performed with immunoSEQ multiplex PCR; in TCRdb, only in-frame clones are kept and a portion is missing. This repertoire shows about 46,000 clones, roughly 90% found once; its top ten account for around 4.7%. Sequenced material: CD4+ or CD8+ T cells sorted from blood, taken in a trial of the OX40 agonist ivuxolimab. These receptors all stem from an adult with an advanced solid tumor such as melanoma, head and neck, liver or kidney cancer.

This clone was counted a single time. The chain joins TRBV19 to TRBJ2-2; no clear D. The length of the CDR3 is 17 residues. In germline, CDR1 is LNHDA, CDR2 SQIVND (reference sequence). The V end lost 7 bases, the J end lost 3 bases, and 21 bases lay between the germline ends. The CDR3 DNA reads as TGTGCCAGTATGGCCCCCGCGTCAGATCTGGACACCGGGGAGCTGTTTTTT. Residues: CASMAPASDLDTGELFF.

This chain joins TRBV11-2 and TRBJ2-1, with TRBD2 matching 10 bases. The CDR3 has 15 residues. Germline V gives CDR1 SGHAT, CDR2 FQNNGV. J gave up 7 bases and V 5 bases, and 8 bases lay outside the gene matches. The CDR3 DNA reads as TGTGCCAGCAGCAATAGCGGGGGGTACTCGAATGAGCAGTTCTTC. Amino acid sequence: CASSNSGGYSNEQFF.

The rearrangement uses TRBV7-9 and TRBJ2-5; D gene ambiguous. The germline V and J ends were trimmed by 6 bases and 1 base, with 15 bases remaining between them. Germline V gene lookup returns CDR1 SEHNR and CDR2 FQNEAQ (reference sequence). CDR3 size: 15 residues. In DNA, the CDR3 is TGTGCCAGCAGGTTACCACCGGACCGCCAAGAGACCCAGTACTTC. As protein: CASRLPPDRQETQYF.

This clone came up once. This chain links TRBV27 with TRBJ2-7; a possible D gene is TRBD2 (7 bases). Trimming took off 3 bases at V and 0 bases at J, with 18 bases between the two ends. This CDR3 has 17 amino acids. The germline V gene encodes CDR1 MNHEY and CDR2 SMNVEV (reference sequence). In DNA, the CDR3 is TGTGCCAGCAGTTTTTGTAGGGGGGGGGTAGTCTCCTACGAGCAGTACGTC. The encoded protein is CASSFCRGGVVSYEQYV.

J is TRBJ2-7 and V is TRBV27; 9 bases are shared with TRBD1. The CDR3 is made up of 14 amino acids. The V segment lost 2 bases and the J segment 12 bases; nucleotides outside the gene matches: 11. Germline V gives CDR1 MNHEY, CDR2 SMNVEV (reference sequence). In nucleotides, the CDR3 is TGTGCCAGCAGTTTAGGGACAGGGAATTATCGTCTGTACTTC. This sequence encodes CASSLGTGNYRLYF.

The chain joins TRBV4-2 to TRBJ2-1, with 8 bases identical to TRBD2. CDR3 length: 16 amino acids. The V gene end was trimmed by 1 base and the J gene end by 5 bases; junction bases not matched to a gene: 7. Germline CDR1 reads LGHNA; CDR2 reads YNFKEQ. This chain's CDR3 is CASSQVSGGEDNEQFF. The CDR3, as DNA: TGTGCCAGCAGCCAAGTCTCGGGAGGGGAGGACAATGAGCAGTTCTTC.

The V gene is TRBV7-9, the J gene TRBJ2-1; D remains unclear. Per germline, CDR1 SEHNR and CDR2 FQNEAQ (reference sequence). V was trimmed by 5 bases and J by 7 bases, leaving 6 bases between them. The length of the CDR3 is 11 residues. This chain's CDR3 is CASSPHNEQFF. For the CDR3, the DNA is TGTGCCAGCAGCCCGCATAATGAGCAGTTCTTC. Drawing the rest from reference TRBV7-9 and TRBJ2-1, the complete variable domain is DTGVSQNPRHKITKRGQNVTFRCDPISEHNRLYWYRQTLGQGPEFLTYFQNEAQLEKSRLLSDRFSAERPKGSFSTLEIQRTEQGDSAMYLCASSPHNEQFFGPGTRLTVL.

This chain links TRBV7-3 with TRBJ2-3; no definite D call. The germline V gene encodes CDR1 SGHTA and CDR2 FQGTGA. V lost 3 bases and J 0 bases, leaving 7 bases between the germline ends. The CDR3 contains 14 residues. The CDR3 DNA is TGTGCCAGCAGCTTGGGCTTTAGCACAGATACGCAGTATTTT. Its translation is CASSLGFSTDTQYF. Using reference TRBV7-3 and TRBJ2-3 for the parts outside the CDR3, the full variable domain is GAGVSQTPSNKVTEKGKYVELRCDPISGHTALYWYRQSLGQGPEFLIYFQGTGAADDSGLPNDRFFAVRPEGSVSTLKIQRTERGDSAVYLCASSLGFSTDTQYFGPGTRLTVL.

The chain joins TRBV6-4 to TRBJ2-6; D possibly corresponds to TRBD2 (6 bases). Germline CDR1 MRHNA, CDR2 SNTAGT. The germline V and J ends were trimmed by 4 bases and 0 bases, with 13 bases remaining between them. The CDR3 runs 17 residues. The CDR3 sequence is CASSVQATSSGANVLTF. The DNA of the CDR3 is TGTGCCAGCAGTGTGCAGGCGACTAGCTCTGGGGCCAACGTCCTGACTTTC.

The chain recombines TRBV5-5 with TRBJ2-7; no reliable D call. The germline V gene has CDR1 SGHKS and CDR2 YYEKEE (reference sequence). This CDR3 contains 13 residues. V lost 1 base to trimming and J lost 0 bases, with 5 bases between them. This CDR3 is CASSLRHSYEQYF. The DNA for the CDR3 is TGTGCCAGCAGCTTGCGGCACTCCTACGAGCAGTACTTC.

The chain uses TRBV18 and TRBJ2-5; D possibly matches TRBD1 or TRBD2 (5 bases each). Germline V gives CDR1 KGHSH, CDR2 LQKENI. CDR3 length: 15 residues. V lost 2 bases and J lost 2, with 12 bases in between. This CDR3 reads CASSPGAGLQETQYF. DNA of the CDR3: TGTGCCAGCTCACCAGGGGCGGGCCTACAAGAGACCCAGTACTTC.

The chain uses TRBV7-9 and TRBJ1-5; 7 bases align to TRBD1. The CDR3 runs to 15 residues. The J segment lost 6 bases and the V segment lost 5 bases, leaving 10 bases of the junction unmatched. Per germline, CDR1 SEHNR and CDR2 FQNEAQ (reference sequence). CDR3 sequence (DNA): TGTGCCAGCAGCCTCCGCGGAGGGGGCAGTCAGCCCCAGCATTTT. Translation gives CASSLRGGGSQPQHF.

The CDR3 loop reads CATSRPGLAGVDTQYF. CDR3 nucleotide sequence: TGTGCCACCAGCAGACCGGGACTAGCGGGAGTGGATACGCAGTATTTT. The rearrangement links TRBV15 to TRBJ2-3, with 14 bases identical to TRBD2. The V gene's germline CDR1 is LNHNV and CDR2 YYDKDF (reference sequence). After removal of 2 bases from V and 6 bases from J, the junction contained 4 bases not matched to a gene. The CDR3 extends over 16 amino acids.

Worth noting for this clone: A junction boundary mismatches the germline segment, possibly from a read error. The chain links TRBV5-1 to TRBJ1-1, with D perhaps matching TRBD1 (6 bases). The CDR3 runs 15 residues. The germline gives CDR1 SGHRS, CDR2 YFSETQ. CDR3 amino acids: CASSLGGDPGTEAFF. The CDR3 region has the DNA TGTGCCAGCAGCTTGGGGGGCGACCCCGGCACTGAAGCTTTCTTT. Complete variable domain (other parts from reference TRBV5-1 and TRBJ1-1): KAGVTQTPRYLIKTRGQQVTLSCSPISGHRSVSWYQQTPGQGLQFLFEYFSETQRNKGNFPGRFSGRQFSNSRSEMNVSTLELGDSALYLCASSLGGDPGTEAFFGQGTRLTVV.

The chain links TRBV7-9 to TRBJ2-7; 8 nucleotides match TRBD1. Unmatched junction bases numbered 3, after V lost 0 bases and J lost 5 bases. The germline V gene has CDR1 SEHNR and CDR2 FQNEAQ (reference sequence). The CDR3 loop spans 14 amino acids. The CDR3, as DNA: TGTGCCAGCAGCTTAGCCGGACAGGGAGACGAGCAGTACTTC. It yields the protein CASSLAGQGDEQYF.